This passage covers 14 T cell receptor beta chains from one sample sequenced in a study of shared clonotypes between healthy human individuals (dated by TCRdb to between 2020 and 2021). For the CD8 naive samples, CD45RO-negative cells were positively selected for CCR7, yielding a CD45RA+CCR7+ population from which TemRA cells were excluded. Library preparation used the immunoSEQ multiplex PCR assay. TCRdb mirrors the immuneACCESS table, restricted to in-frame sequences. Some clones are absent from its copies; in checked studies, under half trace to an unresolved V gene, and the reason for the others is unknown. The sample records millions of clones, around 93% of which are singletons. The top ten constitute under 2% of the sample. Sequencing was done on a sample of naive CD8+ T cells from PBMCs. The cell subset or site label of this sample denotes: CD45RA+CCR7+. These receptors came from a man between 18 and 29 years old in good health. Some clones in this sample may be carry-over from other donors' samples.

V usage is TRBV12-5 and J usage is TRBJ2-3; 7 bases match TRBD2. Per the germline V gene, CDR1 is LGHNT and CDR2 is FRNRAP. There are 19 residues in the CDR3. V lost 0 bases and J lost 3; bases outside the gene matches: 15. The CDR3 DNA reads TGTGCTAGTGGTTTGGTACCCCCAACGGGAGGAGGGTTAACAGATACGCAGTATTTT. It specifies CASGLVPPTGGGLTDTQYF.

The chain uses TRBV5-1 and TRBJ1-1, with 9 bases aligning to TRBD1. V dropped 3 bases and J dropped 5; count of bases not matched to a gene: 8. CDR1 and CDR2 from the germline V gene are SGHRS and YFSETQ. This CDR3 comprises 15 residues. The CDR3 nucleotides read TGCGCCAGCAGCTCACAGCTCGACAGGGGGACTGAAGCTTTCTTT. Its translation is CASSSQLDRGTEAFF.

CDR3 sequence reads: CASSLRGRTEAFF. The CDR3, as DNA: TGTGCCAGCAGCTTAAGGGGGCGCACTGAAGCTTTCTTT. The V call is TRBV13, the J call TRBJ1-1; the match to TRBD1 covers 7 bases. V gave up 2 bases and J gave up 4 bases; unmatched junction bases: 1. This CDR3 has 13 amino acids. CDR1 and CDR2 (germline): PRHDT, FYEKMQ (reference sequence).

The V call is TRBV27, the J call TRBJ2-7; D perhaps matches TRBD1 (6 bases). V lost 6 bases, J lost 4 bases, and 19 bases lay in between. The CDR3 is 15 residues long. Germline CDR1 is MNHEY and CDR2 is SMNVEV (reference sequence). The chain's CDR3 is CASRPTTGSIYEQYF. The CDR3 coding sequence is TGTGCCAGCAGACCGACCACAGGGAGTATTTACGAGCAGTACTTC.

V usage is TRBV6-1 and J usage is TRBJ2-1; D might be TRBD2 (6 bases). CDR1 is MNHNS and CDR2 is SASEGT in the germline V gene. The CDR3 contains 18 residues. Trimming pared 0 bases from V and 14 bases from J, leaving 29 bases between. CDR3 nucleotide sequence: TGTGCCAGCAGTGAAGCATTAGTCCATCCGGGATTCGGGGAGGAGGAGTTCTTC. It translates to CASSEALVHPGFGEEEFF.

The rearrangement links TRBV9 to TRBJ2-1; the D gene is possibly TRBD2 (5 bases). Germline CDR1 is SGDLS and CDR2 is YYNGEE. This CDR3 is 13 amino acids long. V was pared by 3 bases and J by 2 bases, with 6 bases between. The DNA of the CDR3 is TGTGCCAGCAGCGCCGGGGCCTACAATGAGCAGTTCTTC. It specifies CASSAGAYNEQFF.

The genes are TRBV4-3 and TRBJ2-1, with TRBD2 as a possible D gene (5 bases). Germline CDR1 and CDR2: LGHNA and YSLEER. This CDR3 has 17 amino acids. Trimming shortened V by 0 bases and J by 12 bases, and 24 bases separated the two germline ends. The CDR3 loop is CASSQDGWETPTPWQFF. The CDR3 DNA reads TGCGCCAGCAGCCAAGATGGATGGGAGACTCCCACCCCGTGGCAGTTCTTC.

J is TRBJ2-7 and V is TRBV7-2; 8 nucleotides match TRBD2. The CDR3 is 15 residues long. Germline assignment: CDR1 SGHTA and CDR2 FQGNSA. V shed 4 bases, J shed 1 base, and the junction held 6 bases outside the gene matches. The CDR3 region is CASSSGGAQSYEQYF. The CDR3 region has the DNA TGTGCCAGCAGCTCGGGGGGGGCGCAGTCCTACGAGCAGTACTTC.

This sequence joins TRBV29-1 and TRBJ1-1, with 8 bases fitting TRBD1. The germline V gene encodes CDR1 SQVTM and CDR2 ANQGSEA. The V and J ends lost 7 bases and 5 bases, in that order; junction bases with no gene match: 6. This CDR3 region has 12 residues. In nucleotides, the CDR3 is TGCAGCGCAAGACAGGGGCGAACTGAAGCTTTCTTT. Encoded protein: CSARQGRTEAFF.

J is TRBJ2-1 and V is TRBV4-1; no definite D call. The CDR3 consists of 13 residues. Germline CDR1 MGHRA, CDR2 YSYEKL. The V gene lost 1 base and the J gene lost 5 bases, with 6 bases spanning the gap. The CDR3 nucleotides read TGCGCCAGCAGCCAAGGTTACGACAATGAGCAGTTCTTC. Translated, it gives CASSQGYDNEQFF.

This clone has only one observation. One junction end disagrees with the germline gene, perhaps due to a read error. This chain uses TRBV9 with TRBJ1-4, with D perhaps matching TRBD1 (5 bases). Germline CDR1 and CDR2: SGDLS and YYNGEE. This CDR3 region has 12 residues. CDR3 sequence: CASSGTQQGLVF. The CDR3 coding sequence is TGTGCCAGCAGCGGGACACAGCAGGGATTGGTTTTT. Full variable domain (rest looked up from reference TRBV9 and TRBJ1-4): DSGVTQTPKHLITATGQRVTLRCSPRSGDLSVYWYQQSLDQGLQFLIQYYNGEERAKGNILERFSAQQFPDLHSELNLSSLELGDSALYFCASSGTQQGLVFGSGTQLSVL.

The rearrangement links TRBV28 to TRBJ1-2; maybe TRBD1 (5 bases). This CDR3 is built from 16 residues. V lost 5 bases and J 2 bases, leaving 18 bases between the germline ends. Per germline, CDR1 MDHEN and CDR2 SYDVKM. The CDR3 reads CASSLHPSGGNYGYTF. In DNA form, the CDR3 reads TGTGCCAGCAGTCTCCACCCATCGGGGGGGAACTATGGCTACACCTTC.

The gene calls are TRBV6-1 and TRBJ2-5; 9 positions match TRBD2. This CDR3 spans 11 amino acids. Per germline, CDR1 MNHNS and CDR2 SASEGT. The ends lost 8 bases at V and 6 bases at J; junction bases unmatched: 1. For the CDR3, the DNA is TGTGCCAGCGCGGGAGGGAAGACCCAGTACTTC. It specifies CASAGGKTQYF.

The chain combines TRBV5-1 with TRBJ1-1; unclear D gene. Germline CDR1 SGHRS, CDR2 YFSETQ. V lost 1 base to trimming and J lost 7 bases, with 11 bases between them. The CDR3 extends over 13 amino acids. The CDR3 bases are TGCGCCAGCAGCTTGTTACCAGAGAGTGAAGCTTTCTTT. Encoded protein: CASSLLPESEAFF.